The 32 T cell receptor beta chains given below trace back to one sample, sequenced in a study of blood T cell repertoires in COVID-19. Some clones are missing from TCRdb's copy, which holds only in-frame ones; the method was immunoSEQ multiplex PCR. The sample gives about 69,000 clones, around 77% of which show up once; 16% is in the top ten. Material: peripheral blood. The receptors were gathered from a man aged 55 to 70 with acute or convalescent COVID-19.

V gene TRBV6-5 combines with J gene TRBJ1-1, with 11 bases lining up with TRBD1. The CDR3 consists of 13 residues. Germline V gene sequence: CDR1 MNHEY, CDR2 SVGAGI. V was pared by 6 bases and J by 5 bases, with 2 bases of the junction left unmatched. This CDR3 reads CASRGQGVTEAFF. The CDR3 DNA follows: TGTGCCAGCAGGGGACAGGGGGTAACTGAAGCTTTCTTT.

The CDR3 DNA sequence: TGTGCCACCAGTGCCATGGCCGCTCAGCCCCAGCATTTT. It is translated as CATSAMAAQPQHF. This chain links TRBV24-1 with TRBJ1-5; D unclear. The CDR3 is 13 residues long. V lost 5 bases and J lost 6, with 10 bases in between. Germline V gene sequence: CDR1 KGHDR, CDR2 SFDVKD.

V and J are TRBV9 and TRBJ2-2; 9 bases are a match to TRBD2. V was pared by 3 bases and J by 5 bases, with 8 bases of the junction left unmatched. CDR3 size: 16 residues. Germline V lookup: CDR1 SGDLS, CDR2 YYNGEE. The CDR3: CASSASRGGETGELFF. The CDR3 region has the DNA TGTGCCAGCAGCGCCTCGCGGGGGGGAGAAACCGGGGAGCTGTTTTTT.

This chain links TRBV11-2 with TRBJ2-7; TRBD2 matches 9 bases. The CDR3 has 14 residues. The ends lost 5 bases at V and 7 bases at J; junction bases unmatched: 9. CDR1 SGHAT and CDR2 FQNNGV come from the germline V gene. The CDR3 DNA reads TGTGCCAGCAGCGATGCGGGGGGGGCACGGGAGCAGTACTTC. Its protein is CASSDAGGAREQYF.

The chain has TRBV6-5 and TRBJ1-4; D is unclear. The CDR3 is made up of 13 amino acids. Trimming took off 7 bases at V and 4 bases at J, with 10 bases between the two ends. CDR1 and CDR2 (germline): MNHEY, SVGAGI. CDR3 in DNA: TGTGCCAGCACCAACTTCCTTAATGAAAAACTGTTTTTT. Encoded protein: CASTNFLNEKLFF.

The V call is TRBV20-1, the J call TRBJ1-2; D is uncertain. V lost 3 bases and J lost 3, with 14 bases in between. CDR1 DFQATT and CDR2 SNEGSKA come from the germline V gene (reference sequence). The CDR3 consists of 14 residues. CDR3 nucleotides: TGCAGTGCTAGTAGCGGTGCTGGGGACTATGGCTACACCTTC. Protein sequence: CSASSGAGDYGYTF.

There are a few counts of this clone. The V call is TRBV4-2, the J call TRBJ1-2; TRBD1 agrees at 8 bases. This CDR3 spans 14 amino acids. Looked up from germline, CDR1 is LGHNA and CDR2 is YNFKEQ. The trim removed 3 bases at V and 6 bases at J, leaving 6 bases unmatched. For the CDR3, the DNA is TGTGCCAGCAGCCAGAGGACAGGGACTGATGGCTACACCTTC. Its translation is CASSQRTGTDGYTF.

The chain couples TRBV5-6 to TRBJ1-2; 9 nucleotides match TRBD1. CDR3 length equals 13 residues. Germline V CDR1 and CDR2: SGHDT, YYEEEE. Trimming at V came to 5 bases and at J to 7 bases, leaving 6 bases not matched to a gene. CDR3 in DNA: TGTGCCAGCAGTCTGGACAGGGGACGTGGCTACACCTTC. Its protein product is CASSLDRGRGYTF.

There are a few counts of this clone. This rearrangement joins TRBV9 to TRBJ1-2; D is perhaps TRBD1 (6 bases). From germline, CDR1 is SGDLS and CDR2 YYNGEE. V was cut by 0 bases and J by 8 bases, with 17 bases left in between. The length of the CDR3 is 15 residues. CDR3 protein: CASSVEGHALSGYTF. The CDR3 DNA reads as TGTGCCAGCAGCGTAGAGGGACACGCGCTCTCCGGCTACACCTTC. Together with reference TRBV9 and TRBJ1-2, the CDR3 gives the full variable domain: DSGVTQTPKHLITATGQRVTLRCSPRSGDLSVYWYQQSLDQGLQFLIQYYNGEERAKGNILERFSAQQFPDLHSELNLSSLELGDSALYFCASSVEGHALSGYTFGSGTRLTVV.

The chain links TRBV4-2 to TRBJ1-1; D gene unclear. Trimming cost V 4 bases and J 1 base, with 10 bases left between them. The CDR3 extends over 14 amino acids. Germline V gene sequence: CDR1 LGHNA, CDR2 YNFKEQ. The CDR3 region has the DNA TGTGCCAGCAGCCCCCAGGATTCGAACACTGAAGCTTTCTTT. It specifies CASSPQDSNTEAFF.

This clone was found many times. V and J are TRBV7-9 and TRBJ1-4, with TRBD1 matching over 8 bases. The CDR3 length is 14 residues. V shed 4 bases, J shed 7 bases, and the junction held 5 bases outside the gene matches. The V gene's germline CDR1 is SEHNR and CDR2 FQNEAQ (reference sequence). The CDR3 bases are TGTGCCAGCAGCTCGGGACAGGACTTTGAAAAACTGTTTTTT. Translation: CASSSGQDFEKLFF.

The chain carries TRBV27 and TRBJ2-5; TRBD1 aligns across 7 bases. J lost 4 bases, V lost 0 bases, and 8 bases had no gene match. This CDR3 is 16 amino acids long. Germline CDR1 is MNHEY and CDR2 is SMNVEV (reference sequence). The CDR3 bases are TGTGCCAGCAGTTTATCCCCGGCCGGGACAGTAGAGACCCAGTACTTC. Translated, it gives CASSLSPAGTVETQYF.

The genes are TRBV4-3 and TRBJ2-1, with D possibly matching TRBD1 (5 bases). The CDR3 is 20 residues long. Germline-derived CDR1 and CDR2 are LGHNA and YSLEER. Trimming pared 0 bases from V and 1 base from J, leaving 22 bases between. The CDR3, as DNA: TGCGCCAGCAGCCAAGATGGGCCGTTCACAGGAAAGTTGTCCTACAATGAGCAGTTCTTC. It specifies CASSQDGPFTGKLSYNEQFF.

This chain joins TRBV5-1 and TRBJ1-1; TRBD1 matches at 8 bases. The junction had 0 bases not matched to a gene; V was cut back by 1 base and J by 1 base. The CDR3 consists of 14 residues. CDR1 is SGHRS, CDR2 YFSETQ, per germline. CDR3 coding DNA: TGCGCCAGCAGCTTGACAGGGGGGAACACTGAAGCTTTCTTT. Its protein product is CASSLTGGNTEAFF. The variable domain in full, with the rest retrieved from reference TRBV5-1 and TRBJ1-1, is KAGVTQTPRYLIKTRGQQVTLSCSPISGHRSVSWYQQTPGQGLQFLFEYFSETQRNKGNFPGRFSGRQFSNSRSEMNVSTLELGDSALYLCASSLTGGNTEAFFGQGTRLTVV.

This sequence joins TRBV10-3 and TRBJ2-1, with D perhaps matching TRBD2 (6 bases). V shed 1 base and J shed 0 bases, with 19 bases lying between them. Germline V gene data show CDR1 as ENHRY and CDR2 as SYGVKD. This CDR3 spans 19 amino acids. CDR3 loop: CAISEFSDYLGSSYNEQFF. The DNA of the CDR3 is TGTGCCATCAGTGAGTTTTCGGACTACCTGGGGAGCTCCTACAATGAGCAGTTCTTC.

The genes are TRBV29-1 and TRBJ1-2; a weak D match, TRBD1 (5 bases). The CDR3 has 12 amino acids. Germline CDR1 reads SQVTM; CDR2 reads ANQGSEA. The germline V and J ends were trimmed by 2 bases and 4 bases, with 8 bases remaining between them. The CDR3 sequence: CSVEQDTYGYTF. DNA of the CDR3: TGCAGCGTTGAACAGGACACCTATGGCTACACCTTC.

The chain couples TRBV5-4 to TRBJ2-7, with D perhaps matching TRBD1 (6 bases). V lost 4 bases and J lost 1, with 21 bases in between. CDR3 length: 17 residues. In germline, CDR1 is SGHNT, CDR2 YYREEE (reference sequence). The CDR3 sequence: CASSGYITTGTSYEQYF. The CDR3 nucleotides read TGTGCCAGCAGCGGGTACATAACGACAGGAACTTCCTACGAGCAGTACTTC. The full variable domain, in which reference TRBV5-4 and TRBJ2-7 provide the parts outside the CDR3, is ETGVTQSPTHLIKTRGQQVTLRCSSQSGHNTVSWYQQALGQGPQFIFQYYREEENGRGNFPPRFSGLQFPNYSSELNVNALELDDSALYLCASSGYITTGTSYEQYFGPGTRLTVT.

This clone occurred once. This chain connects TRBV4-2 to TRBJ1-4; no reliable D call. Germline CDR1 LGHNA, CDR2 YNFKEQ. Trimming pared 3 bases from V and 3 bases from J, leaving 11 bases between. The CDR3 extends over 15 amino acids. CDR3 bases: TGTGCCAGCAGCCACCCTGAGCGACCTAATGAAAAACTGTTTTTT. It codes for CASSHPERPNEKLFF.

This chain connects TRBV7-9 to TRBJ2-3; 13 positions agree with TRBD2. Germline V gives CDR1 SEHNR, CDR2 FQNEAQ (reference sequence). This CDR3 is 16 amino acids long. The trim removed 3 bases at V and 2 bases at J, leaving 2 bases unmatched. The CDR3 spells CASSLTSGGNTDTQYF. In DNA, the CDR3 is TGTGCCAGCAGCTTGACTAGCGGGGGGAACACAGATACGCAGTATTTT. The full variable domain, its missing parts supplied by reference TRBV7-9 and TRBJ2-3, is DTGVSQNPRHKITKRGQNVTFRCDPISEHNRLYWYRQTLGQGPEFLTYFQNEAQLEKSRLLSDRFSAERPKGSFSTLEIQRTEQGDSAMYLCASSLTSGGNTDTQYFGPGTRLTVL.

The chain carries TRBV9 and TRBJ2-1, with D possibly TRBD1 on 6 matching bases. Per the germline V gene, CDR1 is SGDLS and CDR2 is YYNGEE. The CDR3 has 15 residues. Between the trimmed V and J ends, which lost 5 bases and 0 bases, there was a span of 12 bases. CDR3 in DNA: TGTGCCAGCAGTCTACAGGGACCCTCCTACAATGAGCAGTTCTTC. This codes for CASSLQGPSYNEQFF.

This clone showed up just once. The rearrangement links TRBV10-3 to TRBJ1-1, with D possibly matching TRBD1 (6 bases). V lost 6 bases and J 1 base, leaving 15 bases between the germline ends. CDR1 is ENHRY and CDR2 is SYGVKD in the germline V gene. The CDR3 is made up of 15 amino acids. The CDR3 spells CAIRETGQPNTEAFF. For the CDR3, the DNA is TGTGCCATCAGGGAGACCGGACAGCCGAACACTGAAGCTTTCTTT.

This clone has a single count. The chain joins TRBV6-5 to TRBJ2-7, with 11 bases matching TRBD1. This CDR3 spans 15 amino acids. V shed 5 bases, J shed 3 bases, and the junction held 6 bases outside the gene matches. The V gene's germline CDR1 is MNHEY and CDR2 SVGAGI. The CDR3 nucleotides are TGTGCCAGCAGTAACCCGGACAGGGGGCACTACGAGCAGTACTTC. Amino acid sequence: CASSNPDRGHYEQYF.

This rearrangement joins TRBV19 to TRBJ1-5; D may be TRBD1 (5 bases). V was clipped by 5 bases and J by 6 bases, with 23 bases between them. This CDR3 region has 17 residues. In germline, CDR1 is LNHDA, CDR2 SQIVND (reference sequence). The CDR3 DNA is TGTGCCAGTAGTCCCATCAAGCCAGGGCTAACTGTTCAGCCCCAGCATTTT. Translating gives CASSPIKPGLTVQPQHF.

V and J are TRBV7-2 and TRBJ2-5, with 9 nucleotides matching TRBD2. The CDR3 runs 16 residues. V shed 4 bases and J 6 bases; nucleotides not matched to a gene: 12. Per the germline V gene, CDR1 is SGHTA and CDR2 is FQGNSA. In DNA form, the CDR3 reads TGTGCCAGCAGCTCTGCGGGGGGGGGCCTCAAAAAGACCCAGTACTTC. This codes for CASSSAGGGLKKTQYF.

The rearrangement links TRBV11-2 to TRBJ1-5, with D perhaps TRBD1 (6 bases). Germline V CDR1 and CDR2: SGHAT, FQNNGV. V was trimmed by 1 base and J by 0 bases, leaving 13 bases between them. The CDR3 sequence is 17 residues long. The CDR3 reads CASSLGQVADSNQPQHF. The CDR3 DNA reads as TGTGCCAGCAGCTTAGGACAGGTAGCCGATAGCAATCAGCCCCAGCATTTT.

This clone has a handful of counts. The chain's CDR3 is CASSPPGLAGGLSYNEQFF. The CDR3 DNA is TGTGCCAGCAGCCCCCCCGGACTAGCGGGGGGGCTCTCCTACAATGAGCAGTTCTTC. The V gene is TRBV5-6, the J gene TRBJ2-1, with TRBD2 matching over 15 bases. V lost 4 bases to trimming and J lost 0 bases; unmatched junction nucleotides: 8. The length of the CDR3 is 19 residues. CDR1 SGHDT and CDR2 YYEEEE come from the germline V gene.

The chain links TRBV15 to TRBJ1-2; no clear D gene. V was pared by 5 bases and J by 4 bases, with 8 bases between. The CDR3 is 12 amino acids. CDR1 is LNHNV, CDR2 YYDKDF, per germline (reference sequence). The CDR3 sequence is CATSAHSYGYTF. CDR3 bases: TGTGCCACCAGCGCTCACTCCTATGGCTACACCTTC. The whole variable domain, remainder taken from reference TRBV15 and TRBJ1-2, is DAMVIQNPRYQVTQFGKPVTLSCSQTLNHNVMYWYQQKSSQAPKLLFHYYDKDFNNEADTPDNFQSRRPNTSFCFLDIRSPGLGDTAMYLCATSAHSYGYTFGSGTRLTVV.

The chain recombines TRBV27 with TRBJ2-7, with TRBD2 as a possible D gene (6 bases). The CDR3 extends over 13 amino acids. V was pared by 6 bases and J by 7 bases, with 16 bases between. The germline V gene has CDR1 MNHEY and CDR2 SMNVEV (reference sequence). CDR3 bases: TGTGCCAGCAGCCTATTGCTGGGGGGTGAGCAGTACTTC. Translating gives CASSLLLGGEQYF.

The chain combines TRBV25-1 with TRBJ1-4; a possible D gene is TRBD1 (6 bases). Trimming left V 6 bases short and J 3 bases short, with 11 bases between. Germline CDR1 is MGHDK and CDR2 is SYGVNS. The CDR3 sequence is 14 residues long. For the CDR3, the DNA is TGTGCCAGCAGCAGGACAGTCCCTAATGAAAAACTGTTTTTT. Its translation is CASSRTVPNEKLFF.

The J gene is TRBJ2-7, the V gene TRBV9; D not certain. Deletions cut 3 bases from V and 3 bases from J, with 13 bases between. The CDR3 totals 14 residues. The V gene's germline CDR1 is SGDLS and CDR2 YYNGEE. The CDR3 reads CASSADGDFYEQYF. Here the CDR3 DNA reads TGTGCCAGCAGCGCCGACGGAGATTTCTACGAGCAGTACTTC.

The table lists this clone with a count of one. V and J are TRBV19 and TRBJ2-2; tentative D call: TRBD2 (6 bases). The V gene's germline CDR1 is LNHDA and CDR2 SQIVND (reference sequence). This CDR3 is 15 amino acids long. The V end lost 3 bases, the J end lost 4 bases, and 12 bases lay between the germline ends. The CDR3 DNA reads TGTGCCAGTAGTATTCTGAGGGAGGTCACCGGGGAGCTGTTTTTT. Amino acid sequence: CASSILREVTGELFF.

This clone has only one observation. V is TRBV5-1 and J is TRBJ2-5; tentative D call: TRBD2 (6 bases). V was pared by 6 bases and J by 4 bases, with 16 bases between. Per germline, CDR1 SGHRS and CDR2 YFSETQ. The CDR3 contains 14 residues. The CDR3 DNA is TGCGCCAGCAATGATTTTTCGGGGGTAGAGACCCAGTACTTC. Amino acids: CASNDFSGVETQYF.